The clone carrying this T cell receptor beta chain was recorded only once. Antigen: not known. Compared with germline, one end of the junction differs, possibly owing to a read error. The repertoire was sequenced with immunoSEQ multiplex PCR; TCRdb's copy has only in-frame clones and lacks some. The sample carries 98,000 or so clones, roughly nine tenths recorded once. This entry comes from a study of PD-1 blockade in classical Hodgkin lymphoma. Notes on the study in general: Complete responders' diversity at baseline resembled that of newly diagnosed patients.

Brentuximab vedotin exposure varied, and every patient relapsed after autologous stem cell transplantation. The CDR3 has 11 amino acids. Germline lookup yields CDR1 GTSNPN and CDR2 SVGIG (reference sequence). The sequencing used peripheral blood mononuclear cells (PBMCs), collected before the second cycle of nivolumab. This clonotype originated in a human donor with classical Hodgkin lymphoma. The chain combines TRBV30 with TRBJ1-2; tentative D call: TRBD1 (5 bases). This CDR3 reads CAWSATDSGCF. The DNA for the CDR3 is TGTGCCTGGAGTGCTACCGACAGTGGGTGCTTC.